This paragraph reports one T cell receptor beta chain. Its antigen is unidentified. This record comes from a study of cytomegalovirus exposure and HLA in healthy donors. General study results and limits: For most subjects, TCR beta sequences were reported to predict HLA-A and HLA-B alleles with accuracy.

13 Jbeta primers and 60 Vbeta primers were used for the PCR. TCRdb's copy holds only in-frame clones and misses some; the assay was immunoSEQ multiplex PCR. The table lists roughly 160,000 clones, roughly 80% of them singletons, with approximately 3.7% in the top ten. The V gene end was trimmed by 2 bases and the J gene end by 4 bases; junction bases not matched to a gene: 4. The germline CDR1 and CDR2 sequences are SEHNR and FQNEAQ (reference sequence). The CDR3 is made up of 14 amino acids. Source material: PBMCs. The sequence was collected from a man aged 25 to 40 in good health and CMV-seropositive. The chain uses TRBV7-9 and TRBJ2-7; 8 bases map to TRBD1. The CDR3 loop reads CASSLSDRAYEQYF. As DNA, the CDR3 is TGTGCCAGCAGCTTATCGGACAGGGCATACGAGCAGTACTTC. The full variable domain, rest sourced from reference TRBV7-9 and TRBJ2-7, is DTGVSQNPRHKITKRGQNVTFRCDPISEHNRLYWYRQTLGQGPEFLTYFQNEAQLEKSRLLSDRFSAERPKGSFSTLEIQRTEQGDSAMYLCASSLSDRAYEQYFGPGTRLTVT.